One and the same sample provided the 24 T cell receptor delta chains below, sequenced in a study of gamma-delta chains in newborns, infants, children. TCRdb called clones from the reads again using CATT. The repertoire holds some 2,500 delta-chain clones, with under 1.2% as singletons. Material: blood. These receptors originate from a child who was a newborn, infant or young child, either healthy, febrile or measles-vaccinated (not recorded which).

This clone was seen more than once but under ten times. A read error likely explains this, since a far larger clone differs by one base. Additional DNA sequences in this sample encode the identical CDR3. This sequence joins TRDV2 and TRDJ3; TRDD3 matches at 11 bases. This CDR3 is built from 17 residues. V lost 7 bases to trimming and J lost 0 bases; unmatched junction nucleotides: 4. Per the germline V gene, CDR1 is GEAIGNYY and CDR2 is EKD. CDR3 DNA sequence: TGTGCCTGCGACTGGGGGATAAGCTCCTGGGACACCCGACAGATGTTTTTC. Residues: CACDWGISSWDTRQMFF.

This clone occurred many times. A far more abundant clone sits one base away, making this likely a read error. CDR3 protein: CACDILGGTWDTRQMFF. CDR3 in DNA: TGTGCCTGTGACATACTGGGGGGTACCTGGGACACCCGACAGATGTTTTTC. This chain joins TRDV2 and TRDJ3, with 8 positions matching TRDD3. V gave up 2 bases and J gave up 2 bases; unmatched junction bases: 4. Germline-derived CDR1 and CDR2 are GEAIGNYY and EKD. This CDR3 is 17 amino acids long.

This clone appeared a few times. Given a far larger clone just one base away, this is likely a sequencing read error. The sample carries other DNA sequences with the same CDR3. J is TRDJ3 and V is TRDV2; 9 positions match TRDD3. Per the germline V gene, CDR1 is GEAIGNYY and CDR2 is EKD. The CDR3 consists of 17 residues. CDR3: CACDWGISSWDTRQMFF. CDR3 DNA: TGTGCCTGTGACTGGGGGATAAGCTCCTGGGACACCCGACAAATGTTTTTC.

Details on this clone: TCRdb has a much larger clone's protein, which differs at residue 8 from the translation of this DNA, likely because of a read error; what is shown is the protein translated from the DNA. The chain recombines TRDV2 with TRDJ1; 7 nucleotides match TRDD3. Germline CDR1 reads GEAIGNYY; CDR2 reads EKD. Trimming cost V 4 bases and J 0 bases; bases outside gene matches: 7. The CDR3 runs to 15 residues. Here the CDR3 DNA reads TGTGCCTGTGATGGACTGGGGAATAACACCGATAAACTCATCTTT. This encodes CACDGLGNNTDKLIF.

This clone showed up just a few times. TCRdb records a much larger clone's protein for this DNA, with a difference at residue 14 that likely arises from a read error; the protein given is the translation of the DNA. This chain joins TRDV2 and TRDJ3; D is perhaps TRDD3 (5 bases). This CDR3 contains 16 residues. CDR1 and CDR2 from the germline V gene are GEAIGNYY and EKD. CDR3 nucleotides: TGTGCCTGTGACACCATGGGATCCTGGGACACCCGACAGGTGTTTTTC. Its translation is CACDTMGSWDTRQVFF.

About this clone: The protein held in TCRdb is that of a much larger clone and does not match this DNA's translation at residue 11, likely because of a read error; the protein shown is translated from the DNA. The V and J genes are TRDV2 and TRDJ3; 9 bases are shared with TRDD3. The CDR3 has 18 amino acids. Germline CDR1 is GEAIGNYY and CDR2 is EKD. CDR3 in amino acids: CACDILGESSCDTRQMFF. In DNA, the CDR3 is TGTGCCTGTGACATACTGGGGGAGAGCTCCTGTGACACCCGACAGATGTTTTTC.

Of note for this clone: The protein that TCRdb holds for this DNA derives from a much larger clone and differs from the translated DNA at residue 11, which likely indicates a read error; the protein shown here is translated from the DNA. V and J are TRDV2 and TRDJ1; 11 nucleotides line up with TRDD3. The CDR3 extends over 15 amino acids. Germline assignment: CDR1 GEAIGNYY and CDR2 EKD. CDR3 sequence (DNA): TGTGCCTGTGATGGACTGGGGGATAACACCGGTAAACTCATCTTT. Translating gives CACDGLGDNTGKLIF.

This clone was counted only a few times. A far larger clone is one nucleotide away, so this likely arose from a read error. Distinct nucleotide sequences in the sample also encode this CDR3. The chain couples TRDV2 to TRDJ3, with 7 bases lining up with TRDD3. Per the germline V gene, CDR1 is GEAIGNYY and CDR2 is EKD. This CDR3 is 20 amino acids long. The CDR3 DNA is TGTGCCTGCGACACCGTTGAGGGATACTTAAGCTCCTGGGACACCCGACAGATGTTTTTC. Translation gives CACDTVEGYLSSWDTRQMFF.

This clone was seen many times. This likely traces to a read error, being one base from a far larger clone. The J gene is TRDJ3, the V gene TRDV2; TRDD3 agrees at 9 bases. Germline values: CDR1 GEAIGNYY, CDR2 EKD. This CDR3 region has 17 residues. J lost 5 bases, V lost 3 bases, and 7 bases had no gene match. CDR3 protein: CACDLLGDTRDTRQMFF. Here the CDR3 DNA reads TGTGCCTGTGACTTACTGGGGGACACCCGGGACACCCGACAGATGTTTTTC.

This clone showed up just once. The chain combines TRDV2 with TRDJ3; 12 bases are a match to TRDD3. V trimming: 3 bases; J trimming: 0 bases; junction bases outside the gene matches: 11. Looked up from germline, CDR1 is GEAIGNYY and CDR2 is EKD. The length of the CDR3 is 21 residues. The CDR3 DNA follows: TGTGCCTGTGACGCCACTCCGACTGGGGGATACTTCTCCTGGGACACCCGACAGATGTTTTTC. It is translated as CACDATPTGGYFSWDTRQMFF.

Regarding this clone: TCRdb shows a much larger clone's protein in place of this DNA's translation, and the two differ at residue 4, likely through a read error; the protein shown is translated from the DNA. The CDR3 here is CACGTVLGDPWDTRQMFF. The DNA of the CDR3 is TGTGCCTGTGGCACCGTACTGGGGGATCCCTGGGACACCCGACAGATGTTTTTC. The gene calls are TRDV2 and TRDJ3; 10 positions agree with TRDD3. CDR3 length: 18 amino acids. Germline CDR1 is GEAIGNYY and CDR2 is EKD.

On this clone: This DNA's translation and the protein TCRdb lists, from a much larger clone, do not match at residue 13, likely due to a read error; the protein shown is translated from the DNA. The chain recombines TRDV2 with TRDJ3, with TRDD3 matching 9 bases. The CDR3 is made up of 18 amino acids. Germline CDR1 reads GEAIGNYY; CDR2 reads EKD. Here the CDR3 reads CACDPLGGYSWDSRQMFF. The CDR3 nucleotides are TGTGCCTGTGACCCTTTGGGGGGATACTCCTGGGACTCCCGACAGATGTTTTTC.

This clone was seen only a few times. The protein given by TCRdb reflects a much larger clone and differs at residue 5 from this DNA's translation, likely from a read error; the protein shown is the DNA's translation. V is TRDV3 and J is TRDJ1; D is uncertain. Trimming removed 4 bases from V and 0 bases from J, with 21 bases in between. Germline assignment: CDR1 TVYSNPD and CDR2 GDNSRS (reference sequence). The CDR3 has 16 amino acids. This CDR3 is CASPRVLLDYTDKLIF. CDR3 coding DNA: TGTGCCTCCCCGAGGGTTCTGTTGGACTACACCGATAAACTCATCTTT.

This clone was seen a few times. TCRdb lists the protein of a much larger clone for this DNA, which differs at residue 16, so this is likely a read error; the protein given here is translated from the DNA itself. CDR3 bases: TGTGCCTGTGACACCGTCACTGGGGGGGCCTGGGACACCCGACAGACGTTTTTC. Translation: CACDTVTGGAWDTRQTFF. This rearrangement joins TRDV2 to TRDJ3; TRDD3 aligns across 8 bases. This CDR3 spans 18 amino acids. CDR1 and CDR2 (germline): GEAIGNYY, EKD.

As regards this clone: The TCRdb protein comes from a much larger clone and disagrees with this DNA's translation at residue 3, likely due to a read error; the protein given here is derived from the DNA. V and J are TRDV2 and TRDJ3, with 11 bases that match TRDD3. CDR1 is GEAIGNYY, CDR2 EKD, per germline. The CDR3 length is 18 residues. This CDR3 is CARDTGGYGSWDTRQMFF. The DNA for the CDR3 is TGTGCCCGTGACACTGGGGGATATGGCTCCTGGGACACCCGACAGATGTTTTTC.

For this clone: With a far larger clone one base away, a read error is the likely cause. Other nucleotide sequences from this sample produce the same CDR3. This chain connects TRDV2 to TRDJ3; 9 bases line up with TRDD3. Per germline, CDR1 GEAIGNYY and CDR2 EKD. The J segment lost 1 base and the V segment lost 2 bases, leaving 14 bases of the junction unmatched. The CDR3 is made up of 21 amino acids. CDR3 coding DNA: TGTGCCTGTGACAGTGCGGACAACTGGGGGACCCCTTCCTGGGACACCCGACAGATGTTTTTC. Encoded protein: CACDSADNWGTPSWDTRQMFF.

Details on this clone: The protein TCRdb gives is from a much larger clone and does not agree with this DNA's translation at residue 18, likely a read error; the protein shown here comes from the DNA. In DNA form, the CDR3 reads TGTGCCTGTGACCCATTACTGGGGGATAATCCCTGGGACACCCGACAGATGATTTTC. This sequence encodes CACDPLLGDNPWDTRQMIF. V usage is TRDV2 and J usage is TRDJ3, with TRDD3 matching over 11 bases. This CDR3 spans 19 amino acids. Germline V gene sequence: CDR1 GEAIGNYY, CDR2 EKD.

This clone occurred a few times. TCRdb's protein for this DNA is that of a much larger clone and differs from the translation at residue 11, likely a read error; the protein shown is the DNA translation. CDR3 protein: CACDTVLGDTSSWDTRQMFF. In DNA, the CDR3 is TGTGCCTGTGACACCGTACTGGGGGATACTAGCTCCTGGGACACCCGACAGATGTTTTTC. The gene calls are TRDV2 and TRDJ3; the match to TRDD3 covers 12 bases. Per the germline V gene, CDR1 is GEAIGNYY and CDR2 is EKD. CDR3 length equals 20 residues. After removal of 0 bases from V and 0 bases from J, the junction contained 5 bases not matched to a gene.

This clone ranks as large. Additional DNA sequences in this sample encode the identical CDR3. The chain recombines TRDV2 with TRDJ3; TRDD3 matches 10 bases. Germline values: CDR1 GEAIGNYY, CDR2 EKD. The CDR3 length is 24 residues. The ends lost 0 bases at V and 0 bases at J; junction bases unmatched: 19. For the CDR3, the DNA is TGTGCCTGTGACACCGGACGTAGTTCCTACTGGGGGATGTACAGCTCCTGGGACACCCGACAGATGTTTTTC. Its protein is CACDTGRSSYWGMYSSWDTRQMFF.

Comment on this clone: With only one base between it and a far larger clone, this is likely a read error. Other DNA sequences of this sample code for an identical CDR3. The chain links TRDV2 to TRDJ1; tentative D call: TRDD3 (5 bases). The V gene lost 0 bases and the J gene lost 2 bases, with 12 bases spanning the gap. Germline V gene sequence: CDR1 GEAIGNYY, CDR2 EKD. CDR3 length equals 15 residues. The CDR3 sequence is CACDTVGAYTDKLIF. The DNA of the CDR3 is TGTGCCTGTGACACCGTTGGGGCCTATACCGATAAACTCATCTTT.

The chain has TRDV2 and TRDJ3; 8 nucleotides line up with TRDD3. CDR3 length equals 20 residues. Unmatched junction bases numbered 11, after V lost 2 bases and J lost 0 bases. CDR1 is GEAIGNYY and CDR2 is EKD in the germline V gene. CDR3 nucleotides: TGTGCCTGTGACAGACTCCACTGGGGGGCGAGCTCCTGGGACACCCGACAGATGTTTTTC. Translated: CACDRLHWGASSWDTRQMFF.

Comment on this clone: TCRdb records a much larger clone's protein for this DNA, with a difference at residue 13 that likely arises from a read error; the protein given is the translation of the DNA. This chain joins TRDV2 and TRDJ2, with 9 bases aligning to TRDD3. The CDR3 extends over 15 amino acids. The germline gives CDR1 GEAIGNYY, CDR2 EKD. This CDR3 is CACDTWGIRAAQRFF. In DNA, the CDR3 is TGTGCCTGTGACACGTGGGGGATAAGGGCAGCACAACGCTTCTTT.

This clone was counted between two and nine times. Since a far larger clone is one base different, this is likely a read error. This sample includes further DNA sequences coding for the same CDR3. The rearrangement uses TRDV2 and TRDJ3, with TRDD3 matching 12 bases. The germline V gene encodes CDR1 GEAIGNYY and CDR2 EKD. The CDR3 length is 20 residues. The V segment lost 1 base and the J segment 0 bases; nucleotides outside the gene matches: 6. The CDR3 DNA is TGTGCCTGTGACACTTACTGGGGGATACCACGCTCCTGGGACACCCGACAGATGTTTTTC. Its translation is CACDTYWGIPRSWDTRQMFF.

This clone was found a few times. TCRdb's protein, taken from a much larger clone, differs from this DNA's translation at residue 10, likely owing to a read error; the protein displayed comes from the DNA. This sample also contains other DNA sequences that code for the same CDR3. The V gene is TRDV2, the J gene TRDJ1; D possibly uses TRDD2 or TRDD3 (5 bases each). V lost 0 bases, J lost 3 bases, and 13 bases lay in between. Germline values: CDR1 GEAIGNYY, CDR2 EKD. The CDR3 length is 15 residues. The CDR3 protein is CACDTVGAYADKLIF. Here the CDR3 DNA reads TGTGCCTGTGACACCGTTGGGGCCTACGCCGATAAACTCATCTTT.